These T cell receptor beta chains were read from a single sample in a study of shared clonotypes between healthy human individuals. Sequenced by immunoSEQ multiplex PCR; TCRdb stores in-frame clones only, minus some. The sample lists around 2,000,000 clones; about 94% were seen once. The specimen was naive CD8+ T cells sorted from blood. All receptors derive from a man aged 18 to 30 in good health. The CDR3 runs from the conserved cysteine through the conserved F or W. The D gene is left open where the match is weak. Size is stated for part of the rows, as once, few or many counts, or as a class when the clone is expanded.

size: .; D: .; V: TRBV27; J: TRBJ2-3; CDR3: CASSLGGKWTDTQYF; DNA: TGTGCCAGCAGTTTAGGTGGGAAGTGGACAGATACGCAGTATTTT
size: .; D: .; V: TRBV5-6; J: TRBJ2-7; CDR3: CASSSTGSEQYF; DNA: TGTGCCAGCAGTTCCACAGGGAGCGAGCAGTACTTC
size: .; D: .; V: TRBV7-2; J: TRBJ2-5; CDR3: CASSFSRDQETQYF; DNA: TGTGCCAGCAGCTTCTCACGGGACCAAGAGACCCAGTACTTC
size: .; D: .; V: TRBV5-8; J: TRBJ2-5; CDR3: CASSLALLTQYF; DNA: TGTGCCAGCAGCTTGGCCCTCCTGACCCAGTACTTC
size: .; D: .; V: TRBV4-1; J: TRBJ1-1; CDR3: CASSQNKNRDTEAFF; DNA: TGCGCCAGCAGCCAAAATAAGAATCGCGACACTGAAGCTTTCTTT
size: .; D: .; V: TRBV11-2; J: TRBJ2-7; CDR3: CASSLHSAYEQYF; DNA: TGTGCCAGCAGCTTACACTCCGCCTACGAGCAGTACTTC
size: .; D: .; V: TRBV10-3; J: TRBJ2-1; CDR3: CAISEGAPYNEQFF; DNA: TGTGCCATCAGTGAAGGGGCCCCATACAATGAGCAGTTCTTC
size: .; D: .; V: TRBV10-3; J: TRBJ2-5; CDR3: CATSGAEETQYF; DNA: TGTGCCACCAGCGGAGCCGAAGAGACCCAGTACTTC
size: .; D: .; V: TRBV10-3; J: TRBJ2-7; CDR3: CAISGRGETYEQYF; DNA: TGTGCCATCAGTGGGAGGGGGGAAACCTACGAGCAGTACTTC
size: .; D: TRBD2; V: TRBV27; J: TRBJ2-1; CDR3: CASSLSSGSSYNEQFF; DNA: TGTGCCAGCAGTTTAAGCAGCGGGAGCTCCTACAATGAGCAGTTCTTC
size: .; D: .; V: TRBV28; J: TRBJ2-2; CDR3: CASSLDSVFRLTGELFF; DNA: TGTGCCAGCAGTTTGGACAGCGTATTTCGACTGACCGGGGAGCTGTTTTTT
size: .; D: .; V: TRBV7-6; J: TRBJ1-2; CDR3: CASSLEARGPYGYTF; DNA: TGTGCCAGCAGCTTAGAGGCTCGGGGGCCCTATGGCTACACCTTC
size: .; D: TRBD1; V: TRBV30; J: TRBJ1-5; CDR3: CAWSVGTALEPQHF; DNA: TGTGCCTGGAGTGTCGGGACAGCCTTAGAGCCCCAGCATTTT
size: .; D: TRBD1; V: TRBV27; J: TRBJ2-7; CDR3: CASSPGQGAIEQYF; DNA: TGTGCCAGCTCCCCCGGACAGGGGGCAATCGAGCAGTACTTC
size: .; D: TRBD1; V: TRBV27; J: TRBJ1-2; CDR3: CASRGTGPNYGYTF; DNA: TGTGCCAGCAGAGGGACAGGGCCTAACTATGGCTACACCTTC
size: .; D: TRBD1; V: TRBV11-2; J: TRBJ2-2; CDR3: CASSLGQGGYGELFF; DNA: TGTGCCAGCAGCCTAGGACAGGGGGGATACGGGGAGCTGTTTTTT
size: .; D: TRBD1; V: TRBV29-1; J: TRBJ1-2; CDR3: CSVEDLKGYRGGYGYTF; DNA: TGCAGCGTTGAAGATCTAAAAGGGTACAGGGGGGGATATGGCTACACCTTC
size: .; D: .; V: TRBV5-6; J: TRBJ2-7; CDR3: CASSFWTSSSYEQYF; DNA: TGTGCCAGCAGCTTCTGGACCTCCAGCTCCTACGAGCAGTACTTC
size: .; D: TRBD1; V: TRBV27; J: TRBJ2-4; CDR3: CASSFRTGKNIQYF; DNA: TGTGCCAGCAGTTTCCGGACAGGGAAAAACATTCAGTACTTC
size: .; D: TRBD2; V: TRBV7-9; J: TRBJ2-5; CDR3: CASSLVGSERESETQYF; DNA: TGTGCCAGCAGCTTAGTGGGTAGCGAGCGGGAGAGCGAGACCCAGTACTTC
size: .; D: TRBD2; V: TRBV6-6; J: TRBJ2-7; CDR3: CASSPPPAGVSYEQYF; DNA: TGTGCCAGCAGCCCCCCTCCAGCGGGGGTCTCCTACGAGCAGTACTTC
size: .; D: .; V: TRBV6-5; J: TRBJ1-1; CDR3: CASRTPFMNTEAFF; DNA: TGTGCCAGCAGGACCCCCTTCATGAACACTGAAGCTTTCTTT
size: .; D: .; V: TRBV5-1; J: TRBJ2-4; CDR3: CASSWRAPGDADIQYF; DNA: TGCGCCAGCAGCTGGAGGGCCCCAGGGGACGCCGACATTCAGTACTTC
size: .; D: .; V: TRBV28; J: TRBJ2-5; CDR3: CASSLGTLQETQYF; DNA: TGTGCCAGCAGTTTAGGCACTCTACAAGAGACCCAGTACTTC
size: few; D: .; V: TRBV19; J: TRBJ1-4; CDR3: CAVSVRGQRNEKLFF; DNA: TGTGCCGTCAGTGTCAGGGGACAACGGAATGAAAAACTGTTTTTT
size: few; D: .; V: TRBV7-9; J: TRBJ2-7; CDR3: CASSLALWQPDSYEQYF; DNA: TGTGCCAGCAGCTTAGCGCTCTGGCAACCCGACTCCTACGAGCAGTACTTC
size: .; D: .; V: TRBV5-8; J: TRBJ2-7; CDR3: CASSVPWGDEQYF; DNA: TGTGCCAGCAGCGTCCCTTGGGGGGACGAGCAGTACTTC
size: .; D: .; V: TRBV4-1; J: TRBJ2-7; CDR3: CASSPLAGGAYEQYF; DNA: TGCGCCAGCAGCCCTTTAGCCGGAGGGGCCTACGAGCAGTACTTC